These 7 T cell receptor beta chains were sequenced from one sample in a study of T-cell reconstitution after alpha-beta-depleted transplantation in children. Researchers prepared the TCRbeta library using unique molecular identifiers, the study reports. TCRdb used MiXCR to reprocess the PCR reads, holding one entry per CDR3 protein. The sample records nearly 400,000 distinct CDR3 sequences, approximately 20% being singletons. Sample: PBMCs from the stem cell graft donor, taken from the stem cell graft. The receptors here all came from a human donor who donated a stem cell graft to a child with acute myeloid leukemia.

This rearrangement joins TRBV3-1 to TRBJ2-7; D is possibly TRBD1 (6 bases). The germline V gene encodes CDR1 LGHDT and CDR2 YNNKEL (reference sequence). This CDR3 region has 14 residues. V lost 7 bases, J lost 1 base, and 14 bases lay in between. The CDR3 DNA reads as TGTGCCAGCAAACAGGGCTTCTTGTCCTACGAGCAGTACTTC. Protein sequence: CASKQGFLSYEQYF.

The CDR3 loop is CASSPYWGRIQNTEAFF. DNA for the CDR3: TGTGCCAGCAGCCCATATTGGGGGAGGATCCAGAACACTGAAGCTTTCTTT. The chain employs TRBV7-3 and TRBJ1-1, with D possibly TRBD1 on 5 matching bases. The germline V gene has CDR1 SGHTA and CDR2 FQGTGA. V lost 5 bases and J lost 1, with 20 bases in between. There are 17 residues in the CDR3.

The table lists this clonotype with many counts. The chain employs TRBV15 and TRBJ2-7; D possibly corresponds to TRBD2 (5 bases). The CDR3 has 14 residues. Trimming cost V 0 bases and J 4 bases, with 10 bases left between them. Germline loops: CDR1 LNHNV, CDR2 YYDKDF (reference sequence). In DNA form, the CDR3 reads TGTGCCACCAGCAGAGATCGTTGGGAGTACGAGCAGTACTTC. Amino acids: CATSRDRWEYEQYF. Full variable domain (rest looked up from reference TRBV15 and TRBJ2-7): DAMVIQNPRYQVTQFGKPVTLSCSQTLNHNVMYWYQQKSSQAPKLLFHYYDKDFNNEADTPDNFQSRRPNTSFCFLDIRSPGLGDTAMYLCATSRDRWEYEQYFGPGTRLTVT.

V usage is TRBV29-1 and J usage is TRBJ2-5; D not certain. Germline V gene lookup returns CDR1 SQVTM and CDR2 ANQGSEA. The V gene lost 4 bases and the J gene lost 5 bases, with 11 bases spanning the gap. The CDR3 is made up of 12 amino acids. The DNA for the CDR3 is TGCAGCGTTGGAAGCTCCGGGGAGACCCAGTACTTC. This codes for CSVGSSGETQYF. The full variable domain, completed using reference TRBV29-1 and TRBJ2-5, is SAVISQKPSRDICQRGTSLTIQCQVDSQVTMMFWYRQQPGQSLTLIATANQGSEATYESGFVIDKFPISRPNLTFSTLTVSNMSPEDSSIYLCSVGSSGETQYFGPGTRLLVL.

This clonotype was seen at least ten times. The rearrangement links TRBV29-1 to TRBJ1-2; D may be TRBD1 (5 bases). Germline-derived CDR1 and CDR2 are SQVTM and ANQGSEA. Trimming shortened V by 5 bases and J by 3 bases, and 13 bases separated the two germline ends. This CDR3 contains 13 residues. CDR3 sequence reads: CSVPRGGDYGYTF. The CDR3 DNA follows: TGCAGCGTTCCCCGGGGAGGGGACTATGGCTACACCTTC.

V usage is TRBV28 and J usage is TRBJ2-3; D possibly uses TRBD1 or TRBD2 (6 bases each). Germline CDR1 and CDR2: MDHEN and SYDVKM. Trimming pared 6 bases from V and 5 bases from J, leaving 18 bases between. The length of the CDR3 is 15 residues. Here the CDR3 reads CASSPGGLGGDTQYF. The CDR3 DNA is TGTGCCAGCAGCCCCGGGGGCCTAGGAGGAGATACGCAGTATTTT.

At least ten counts were recorded for this clonotype. The chain has TRBV20-1 and TRBJ2-2; TRBD2 aligns across 7 bases. Germline trimming cut 2 bases from V and 7 bases from J; bases unmatched to any gene: 7. Germline-derived CDR1 and CDR2 are DFQATT and SNEGSKA (reference sequence). CDR3 size: 14 residues. The CDR3 spells CSARLAARNGELFF. For the CDR3, the DNA is TGCAGTGCTAGACTAGCGGCAAGGAACGGGGAGCTGTTTTTT.